This T cell receptor beta chain stems from a study of blood T cell repertoires in COVID-19. About the research overall: Sample material is recorded as cDNA or gDNA derived from T cells, B-cell-depleted T cells, or PBMCs.

Here immunoSEQ multiplex PCR was the method, and the copy in TCRdb shows in-frame clones only, minus some. The sample records under 250,000 clones, more than 70% being singletons. Trimming took off 1 base at V and 7 bases at J, with 16 bases between the two ends. The CDR3 is 15 residues long. Germline lookup yields CDR1 LNHNV and CDR2 YYDKDF (reference sequence). The material sequenced was peripheral blood. The TCR was taken from a man at least 80 years old with acute or convalescent COVID-19. V and J are TRBV15 and TRBJ2-5; D not certain. The CDR3 DNA sequence: TGTGCCACCAGCAGAGTAGACACAAGCTTTGGGACCCAGTACTTC. It codes for CATSRVDTSFGTQYF.